Each of the 10 T cell receptor beta chains below was sequenced from the same sample in a study of blood T cell repertoires in COVID-19. Measured with immunoSEQ multiplex PCR; TCRdb has only the in-frame clones, and not every one. This table holds roughly 180,000 clones, roughly 81% found once. The sample comprised peripheral blood. The source of these receptors is a woman aged 80 or older with COVID-19, enrolled during active disease.

This chain links TRBV11-2 with TRBJ2-7, with D perhaps TRBD2 (5 bases). The CDR3 contains 15 residues. The V gene lost 1 base and the J gene lost 0 bases, with 10 bases spanning the gap. Per the germline V gene, CDR1 is SGHAT and CDR2 is FQNNGV. For the CDR3, the DNA is TGTGCCAGCAGCTTAGGTCCGGGGAGCTCCTACGAGCAGTACTTC. Residues: CASSLGPGSSYEQYF.

The chain uses TRBV6-2 or TRBV6-3 and TRBJ1-5; D uncertain. Trimming cost V 2 bases and J 0 bases, with 8 bases left between them. There are 15 residues in the CDR3. Germline V CDR1 and CDR2: MNHEY, SVGEGT. Here the CDR3 DNA reads TGTGCCAGCAGTTACGGGCCTGATAGCAATCAGCCCCAGCATTTT. Encoded protein: CASSYGPDSNQPQHF.

The chain employs TRBV5-1 and TRBJ1-1; no definite D call. V was clipped by 4 bases and J by 5 bases, with 9 bases between them. The CDR3 is 12 amino acids. The germline gives CDR1 SGHRS, CDR2 YFSETQ. This CDR3 reads CASSPGETEAFF. CDR3 in DNA: TGCGCCAGCAGCCCCGGAGAGACTGAAGCTTTCTTT.

In regard to this clone: Different DNA sequences within this sample yield the same CDR3. The rearrangement joins TRBV5-1 to TRBJ2-1; 8 bases match TRBD2. Germline CDR1 reads SGHRS; CDR2 reads YFSETQ. The CDR3 has 15 amino acids. The V and J ends lost 0 bases and 4 bases, in that order; junction bases with no gene match: 3. CDR3 nucleotide sequence: TGCGCCAGCAGCTTGGACGGGAGGGGTTACAATGAGCAGTTCTTC. The encoded protein is CASSLDGRGYNEQFF.

This chain links TRBV19 with TRBJ1-2, with D perhaps TRBD1 (6 bases). V was pared by 5 bases and J by 4 bases, with 17 bases between. This CDR3 comprises 15 residues. Germline assignment: CDR1 LNHDA and CDR2 SQIVND (reference sequence). CDR3 sequence: CASSARTDSLYGYTF. In DNA, the CDR3 is TGTGCCAGTAGTGCACGGACAGACTCTCTCTATGGCTACACCTTC.

In nucleotides, the CDR3 is TGCAGCACAAAGACAGGGGAGACTGAAGCTTTCTTT. Its protein product is CSTKTGETEAFF. The chain is built from TRBV29-1 and TRBJ1-1, with 8 bases that match TRBD1. Losses at the gene ends were 8 bases for V and 5 bases for J; bases not matched to a gene: 7. There are 12 residues in the CDR3. The germline V gene encodes CDR1 SQVTM and CDR2 ANQGSEA.

CDR3 amino acids: CATSRAGNQETQYF. The CDR3 coding sequence is TGTGCCACCAGCCGGGCAGGGAACCAAGAGACCCAGTACTTC. This chain links TRBV24-1 with TRBJ2-5; weak D call: TRBD1 (5 bases). The CDR3 has 14 amino acids. The germline CDR1 and CDR2 sequences are KGHDR and SFDVKD. Trimming shortened V by 7 bases and J by 0 bases, and 11 bases separated the two germline ends.

The chain is built from TRBV7-8 and TRBJ2-7; a weak D match, TRBD1 (6 bases). In germline, CDR1 is SGHVS, CDR2 FQNEAQ. V was clipped by 5 bases and J by 7 bases, with 18 bases between them. The CDR3 has 14 amino acids. Written as DNA, the CDR3 is TGTGCCAGCAGCGCCCGAAGGGGGACCCAGGAGCAGTACTTC. Amino acid sequence: CASSARRGTQEQYF. The full variable domain, in which reference TRBV7-8 and TRBJ2-7 provide the parts outside the CDR3, is GAGVSQSPRYKVAKRGQDVALRCDPISGHVSLFWYQQALGQGPEFLTYFQNEAQLDKSGLPSDRFFAERPEGSVSTLKIQRTQQEDSAVYLCASSARRGTQEQYFGPGTRLTVT.

V is TRBV2 and J is TRBJ2-7, with TRBD1 as a possible D gene (5 bases). CDR1 is SNHLY, CDR2 FYNNEI, per germline. The V end was cut by 6 bases, the J end by 4 bases, with 16 bases between. This CDR3 has 14 residues. This CDR3 reads CASRWGLQGYEQYF. CDR3 DNA: TGTGCCAGCAGGTGGGGCCTTCAAGGGTACGAGCAGTACTTC.

The chain's CDR3 is CASFRDRGAEQYF. Written as DNA, the CDR3 is TGTGCCAGTTTCCGGGACAGGGGTGCCGAGCAGTACTTC. The V and J genes are TRBV6-5 and TRBJ2-7, with TRBD1 identical over 10 bases. V trimming: 9 bases; J trimming: 6 bases; junction bases outside the gene matches: 8. There are 13 residues in the CDR3. CDR1 is MNHEY, CDR2 SVGAGI, per germline.